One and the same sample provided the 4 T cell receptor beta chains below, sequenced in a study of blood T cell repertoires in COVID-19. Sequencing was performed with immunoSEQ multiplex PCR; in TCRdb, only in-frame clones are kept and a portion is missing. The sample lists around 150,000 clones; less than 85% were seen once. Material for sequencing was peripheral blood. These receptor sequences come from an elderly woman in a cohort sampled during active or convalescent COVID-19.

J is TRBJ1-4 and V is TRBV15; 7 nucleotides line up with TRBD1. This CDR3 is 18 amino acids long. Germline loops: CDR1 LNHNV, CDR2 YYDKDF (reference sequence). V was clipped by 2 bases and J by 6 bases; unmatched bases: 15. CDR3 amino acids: CATSRILTGPRTHEKLFF. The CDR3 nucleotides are TGTGCCACCAGCAGAATTCTGACAGGGCCCAGAACCCATGAAAAACTGTTTTTT.

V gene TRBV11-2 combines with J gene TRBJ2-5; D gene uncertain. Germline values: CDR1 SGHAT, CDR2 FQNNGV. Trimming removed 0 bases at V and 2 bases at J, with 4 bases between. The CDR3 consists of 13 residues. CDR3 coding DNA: TGTGCCAGCAGCTTAGAGGCACAAGAGACCCAGTACTTC. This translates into CASSLEAQETQYF.

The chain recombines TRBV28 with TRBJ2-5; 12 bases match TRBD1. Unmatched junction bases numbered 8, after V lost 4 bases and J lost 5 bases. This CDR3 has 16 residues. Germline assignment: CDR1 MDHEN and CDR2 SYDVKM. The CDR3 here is CASSSSGTGGTETQYF. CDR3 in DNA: TGTGCCAGCAGTTCATCCGGGACAGGGGGCACCGAGACCCAGTACTTC.

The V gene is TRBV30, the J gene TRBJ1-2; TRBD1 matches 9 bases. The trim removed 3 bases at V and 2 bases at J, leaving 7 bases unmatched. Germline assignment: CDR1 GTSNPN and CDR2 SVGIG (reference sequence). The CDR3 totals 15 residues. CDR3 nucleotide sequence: TGTGCCTGGAGCGGGGGACAGGGCGCAAACTATGGCTACACCTTC. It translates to CAWSGGQGANYGYTF.